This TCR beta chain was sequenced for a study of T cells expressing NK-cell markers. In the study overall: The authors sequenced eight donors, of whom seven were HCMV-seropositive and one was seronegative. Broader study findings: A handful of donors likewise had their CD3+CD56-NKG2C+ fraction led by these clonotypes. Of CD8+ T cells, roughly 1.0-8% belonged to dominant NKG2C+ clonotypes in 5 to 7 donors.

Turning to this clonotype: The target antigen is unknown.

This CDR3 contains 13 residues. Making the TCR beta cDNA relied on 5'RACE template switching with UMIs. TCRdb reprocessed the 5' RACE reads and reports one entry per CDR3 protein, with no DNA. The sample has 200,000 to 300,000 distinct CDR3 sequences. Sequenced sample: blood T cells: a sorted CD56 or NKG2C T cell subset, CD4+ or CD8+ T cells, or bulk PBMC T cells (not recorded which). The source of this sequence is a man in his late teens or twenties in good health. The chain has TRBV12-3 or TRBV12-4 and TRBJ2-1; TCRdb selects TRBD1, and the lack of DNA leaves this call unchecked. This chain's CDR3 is CASSSTGANEQFF.